This TCR beta chain was sequenced in a study of Graves' ophthalmopathy and Graves' hyperthyroidism. At the level of the study: At the time of initial diagnosis and before any treatment, peripheral blood was collected. Study outcomes and limitations: A majority of expanded thyroid clonotypes exceeding 0.001 frequency were likewise present in blood. Ophthalmopathy could be told apart from stable hyperthyroidism by a 13-signature model (about 90% sensitivity, about 81% specificity).

Aged 18 to 65, hyperthyroidism patients had new diagnoses of under 2 months' duration. V lost 1 base and J lost 4, with 11 bases in between. Germline-derived CDR1 and CDR2 are DFQATT and SNEGSKA (reference sequence). This CDR3 comprises 14 residues. This clonotype was recorded many times. Its antigen is currently unknown. As the template, RNA transcripts were used to amplify TCR beta CDR3 regions. After a first-round RT-PCR with HTBI primers, a second-round multiplex PCR was run. TCRdb re-called the multiplex PCR reads with MiXCR, one entry per CDR3 protein. The sample yields roughly 610,000 distinct CDR3 sequences, 22% seen once.

The chain employs TRBV20-1 and TRBJ1-3, with D possibly matching TRBD1 (6 bases). The TCR comes from a young woman with stable Graves' hyperthyroidism. Some clones in this sample may be carry-over from other donors' samples. The sequencing input was peripheral blood. For the CDR3, the DNA is TGCAGTGCTAGAGCGCAGGGGTTGGGAAACACCATATATTTT. Protein product: CSARAQGLGNTIYF.